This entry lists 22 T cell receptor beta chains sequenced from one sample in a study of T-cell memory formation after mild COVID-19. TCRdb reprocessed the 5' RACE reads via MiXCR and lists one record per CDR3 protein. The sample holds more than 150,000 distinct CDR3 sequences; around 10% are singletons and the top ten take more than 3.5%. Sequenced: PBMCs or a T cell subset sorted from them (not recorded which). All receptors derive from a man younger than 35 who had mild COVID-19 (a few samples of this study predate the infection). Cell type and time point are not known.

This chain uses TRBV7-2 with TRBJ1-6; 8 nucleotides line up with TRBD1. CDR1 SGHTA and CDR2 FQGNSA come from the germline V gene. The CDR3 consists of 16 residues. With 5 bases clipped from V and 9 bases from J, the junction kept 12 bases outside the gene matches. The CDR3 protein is CASSPLPTGAGSPLHF. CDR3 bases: TGTGCCAGCAGCCCCCTACCGACAGGGGCGGGTTCACCCCTCCACTTT.

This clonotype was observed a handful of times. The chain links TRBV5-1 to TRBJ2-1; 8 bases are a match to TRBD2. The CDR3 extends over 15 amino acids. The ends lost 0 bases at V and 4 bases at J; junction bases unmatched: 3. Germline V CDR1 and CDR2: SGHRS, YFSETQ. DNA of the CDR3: TGCGCCAGCAGCTTGGATTCTAGCGGGTACAATGAGCAGTTCTTC. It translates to CASSLDSSGYNEQFF.

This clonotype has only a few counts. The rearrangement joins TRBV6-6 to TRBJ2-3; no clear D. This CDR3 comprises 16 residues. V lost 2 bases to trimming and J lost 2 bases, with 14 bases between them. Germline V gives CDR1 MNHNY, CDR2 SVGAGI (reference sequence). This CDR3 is CASSYGLVRITDTQYF. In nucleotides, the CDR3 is TGTGCCAGCAGTTACGGTCTAGTGAGAATCACAGATACGCAGTATTTT.

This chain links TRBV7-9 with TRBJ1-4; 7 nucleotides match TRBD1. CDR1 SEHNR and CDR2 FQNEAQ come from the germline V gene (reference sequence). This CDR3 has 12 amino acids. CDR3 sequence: CASARDSEKLFF. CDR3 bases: TGTGCGAGCGCCCGGGACAGTGAAAAACTGTTTTTT.

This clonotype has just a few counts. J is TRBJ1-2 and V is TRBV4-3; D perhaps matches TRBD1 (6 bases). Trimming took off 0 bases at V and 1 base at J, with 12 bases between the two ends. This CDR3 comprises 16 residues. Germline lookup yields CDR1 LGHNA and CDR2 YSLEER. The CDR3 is CASSQDSQGINYGYTF. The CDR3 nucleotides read TGCGCCAGCAGCCAAGACTCTCAGGGGATTAACTATGGCTACACCTTC.

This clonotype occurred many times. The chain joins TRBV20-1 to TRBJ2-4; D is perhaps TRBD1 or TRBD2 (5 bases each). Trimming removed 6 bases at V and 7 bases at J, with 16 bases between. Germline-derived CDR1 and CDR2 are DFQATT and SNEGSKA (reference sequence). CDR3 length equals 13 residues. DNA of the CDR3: TGCAGTGCCAGGGACGGCGGACGCAACATTCAGTACTTC. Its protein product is CSARDGGRNIQYF.

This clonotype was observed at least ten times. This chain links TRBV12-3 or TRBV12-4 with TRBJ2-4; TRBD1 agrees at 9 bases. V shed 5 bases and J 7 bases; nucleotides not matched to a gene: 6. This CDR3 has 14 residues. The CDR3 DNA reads TGTGCCAGCAGTCTGCCACAGGGGGCTAACATTCAGTACTTC. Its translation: CASSLPQGANIQYF.

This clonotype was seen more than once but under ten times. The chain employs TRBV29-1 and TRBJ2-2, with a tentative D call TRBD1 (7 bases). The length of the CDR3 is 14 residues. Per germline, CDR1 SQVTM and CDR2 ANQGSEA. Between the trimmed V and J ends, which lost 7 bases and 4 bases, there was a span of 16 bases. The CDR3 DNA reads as TGCAGCGCGCTGACAGGGAGGATCACCGGGGAGCTGTTTTTT. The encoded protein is CSALTGRITGELFF.

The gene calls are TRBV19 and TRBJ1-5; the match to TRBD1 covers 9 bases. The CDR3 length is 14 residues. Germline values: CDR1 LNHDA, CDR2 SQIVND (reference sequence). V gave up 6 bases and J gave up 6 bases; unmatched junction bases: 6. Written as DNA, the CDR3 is TGTGCCAGTAGCTCGGACAGGGGACCTCAGCCCCAGCATTTT. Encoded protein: CASSSDRGPQPQHF.

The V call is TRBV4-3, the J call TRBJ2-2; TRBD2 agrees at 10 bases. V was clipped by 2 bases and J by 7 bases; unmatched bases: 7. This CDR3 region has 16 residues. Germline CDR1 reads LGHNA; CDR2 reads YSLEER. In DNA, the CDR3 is TGCGCCAGCAGCCAATTAGCGGGGGGAACGGGCGGGGAGCTGTTTTTT. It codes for CASSQLAGGTGGELFF.

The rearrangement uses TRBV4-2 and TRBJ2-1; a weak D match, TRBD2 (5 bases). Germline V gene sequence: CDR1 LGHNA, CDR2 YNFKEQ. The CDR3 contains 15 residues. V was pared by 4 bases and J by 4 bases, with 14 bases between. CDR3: CASSPEGRGYNEQFF. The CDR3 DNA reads TGTGCCAGCAGCCCAGAAGGGAGAGGTTACAATGAGCAGTTCTTC.

The CDR3 DNA is TGCGCCAGCAGCGTTGACAGGCCAAAGCCCTATGGCTACACCTTC. This gives the protein CASSVDRPKPYGYTF. This sequence joins TRBV5-1 and TRBJ1-2; maybe TRBD1 (6 bases). Germline CDR1 SGHRS, CDR2 YFSETQ. V lost 4 bases and J lost 4, with 17 bases in between. The CDR3 is 15 residues long. The variable domain in full, with the rest retrieved from reference TRBV5-1 and TRBJ1-2, is KAGVTQTPRYLIKTRGQQVTLSCSPISGHRSVSWYQQTPGQGLQFLFEYFSETQRNKGNFPGRFSGRQFSNSRSEMNVSTLELGDSALYLCASSVDRPKPYGYTFGSGTRLTVV.

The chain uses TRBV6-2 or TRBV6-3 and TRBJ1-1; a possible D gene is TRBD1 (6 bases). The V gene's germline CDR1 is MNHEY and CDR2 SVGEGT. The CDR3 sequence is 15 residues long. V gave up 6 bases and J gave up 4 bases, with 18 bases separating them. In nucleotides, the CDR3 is TGTGCCAGCAGCCTTGTGGGGGGGCCTGGCACTGAAGCTTTCTTT. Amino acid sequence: CASSLVGGPGTEAFF.

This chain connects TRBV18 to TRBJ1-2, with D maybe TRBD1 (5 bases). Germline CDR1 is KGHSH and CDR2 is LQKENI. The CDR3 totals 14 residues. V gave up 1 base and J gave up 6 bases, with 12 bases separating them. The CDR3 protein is CASSPQREGDGYTF. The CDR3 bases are TGTGCCAGCTCACCACAAAGGGAAGGGGATGGCTACACCTTC.

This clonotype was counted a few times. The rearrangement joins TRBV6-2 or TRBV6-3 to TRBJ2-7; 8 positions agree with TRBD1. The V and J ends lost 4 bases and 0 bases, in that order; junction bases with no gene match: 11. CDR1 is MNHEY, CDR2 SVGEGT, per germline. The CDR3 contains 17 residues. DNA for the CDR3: TGTGCCAGCAGTTTTCCTTCCTCGGGACAGGTCTCCTACGAGCAGTACTTC. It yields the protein CASSFPSSGQVSYEQYF.

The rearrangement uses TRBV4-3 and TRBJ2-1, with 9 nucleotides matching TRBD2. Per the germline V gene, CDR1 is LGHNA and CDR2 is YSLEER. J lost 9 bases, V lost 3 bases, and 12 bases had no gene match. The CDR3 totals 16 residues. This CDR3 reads CASSQATSGGSAEQFF. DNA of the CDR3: TGCGCCAGCAGCCAGGCCACCAGCGGGGGGTCCGCTGAGCAGTTCTTC.

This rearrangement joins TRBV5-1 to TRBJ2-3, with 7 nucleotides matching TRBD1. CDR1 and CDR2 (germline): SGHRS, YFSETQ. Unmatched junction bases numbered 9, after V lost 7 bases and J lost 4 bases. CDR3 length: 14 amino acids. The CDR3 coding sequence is TGCGCCAGCGGAAAGCAGGGGGAAGCAGATACGCAGTATTTT. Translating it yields CASGKQGEADTQYF.

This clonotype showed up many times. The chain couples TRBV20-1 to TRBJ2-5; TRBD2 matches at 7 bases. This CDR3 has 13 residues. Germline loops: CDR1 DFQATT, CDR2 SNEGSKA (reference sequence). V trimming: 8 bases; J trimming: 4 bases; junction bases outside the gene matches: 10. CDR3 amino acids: CSPEWEGTETQYF. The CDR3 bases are TGCAGTCCCGAGTGGGAGGGAACAGAGACCCAGTACTTC.

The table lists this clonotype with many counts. As DNA, the CDR3 is TGTGCCAGCAGGGGGGGACGGTACAATGAGCAGTTCTTC. As protein: CASRGGRYNEQFF. The chain has TRBV12-3 or TRBV12-4 and TRBJ2-1, with D possibly being TRBD2 (6 bases). The CDR3 runs to 13 residues. V gave up 6 bases and J gave up 4 bases, with 10 bases separating them.

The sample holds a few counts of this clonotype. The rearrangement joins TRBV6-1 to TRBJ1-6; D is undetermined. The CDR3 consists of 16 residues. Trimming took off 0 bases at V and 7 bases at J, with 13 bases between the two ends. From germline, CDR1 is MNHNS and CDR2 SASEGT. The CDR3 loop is CASSEALASPNSPLHF. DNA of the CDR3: TGTGCCAGCAGTGAAGCGCTAGCTTCTCCAAATTCACCCCTCCACTTT.

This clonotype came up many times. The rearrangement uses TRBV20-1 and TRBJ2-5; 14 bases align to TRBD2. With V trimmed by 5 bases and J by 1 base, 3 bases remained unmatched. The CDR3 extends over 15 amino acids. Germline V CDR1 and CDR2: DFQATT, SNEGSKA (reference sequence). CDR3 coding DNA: TGCAGTGCTGATGGGACTAGCGGGGGCCAAGAGACCCAGTACTTC. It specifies CSADGTSGGQETQYF.

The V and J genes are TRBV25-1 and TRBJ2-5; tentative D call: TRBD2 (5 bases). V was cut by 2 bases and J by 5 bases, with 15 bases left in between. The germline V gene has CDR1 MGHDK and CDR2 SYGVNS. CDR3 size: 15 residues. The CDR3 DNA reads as TGTGCCAGCAGTGAAGAAGCCGAACCGGGGGAGACCCAGTACTTC. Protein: CASSEEAEPGETQYF.